A selection of T cell receptor beta chains follows, all from one sample in a study of blood T cells in healthy people across ages. TCRdb fed the 5' RACE reads into MiXCR, producing one record per CDR3 protein. The table records 1.5 million to 2 million distinct CDR3 sequences, over 25% of them present only once. The sample was blood. These receptor sequences come from a woman aged 30 to 39 in good health. Each CDR3 is given with its conserved first and last residue. The order of the fields is clone size, V gene, CDR3 protein. The listing skips clone size in some rows; elsewhere it reads once, few, many or a size class.

clone size: -
V gene: TRBV7-9
CDR3 protein: CASSFFREFSRPHEQFF

clone size: -
V gene: TRBV11-2
CDR3 protein: CASSFGTAGMKAFF

clone size: few
V gene: TRBV7-2
CDR3 protein: CASSLPFTSGHNEQFF

clone size: -
V gene: TRBV6-2/TRBV6-3
CDR3 protein: CASRPTGGDTQYF

clone size: -
V gene: TRBV7-6
CDR3 protein: CASSLAGGVDNEQFF

clone size: -
V gene: TRBV7-3
CDR3 protein: CASSQTSGGLNNEQFF

clone size: few
V gene: TRBV7-2
CDR3 protein: CAGRSPGTSGRRRDTQYF

clone size: many
V gene: TRBV20-1
CDR3 protein: CSAGIAGVVYNEQFF

clone size: many
V gene: TRBV10-3
CDR3 protein: CAISESPPDRAPLHF

clone size: few
V gene: TRBV20-1
CDR3 protein: CSARDRLGNTIYF

clone size: -
V gene: TRBV20-1
CDR3 protein: CSARGSGGTDTQYF

clone size: -
V gene: TRBV2
CDR3 protein: CASSDGREKNIQYF

clone size: -
V gene: TRBV2
CDR3 protein: CASSITGDSPLHF

clone size: -
V gene: TRBV20-1
CDR3 protein: CSASQAGASYEQYF

clone size: many
V gene: TRBV4-1
CDR3 protein: CASSQGGSAFSYTF

clone size: many
V gene: TRBV28
CDR3 protein: CASSPWGTYEQYF

clone size: -
V gene: TRBV20-1
CDR3 protein: CSARPGLVGGGTGELFF

clone size: -
V gene: TRBV18
CDR3 protein: CASSPKGRTGSYEQYF

clone size: few
V gene: TRBV27
CDR3 protein: CASSLSYSNEQFF

clone size: -
V gene: TRBV20-1
CDR3 protein: CSASRGGSGQPQHF

clone size: few
V gene: TRBV24-1
CDR3 protein: CATSDPGQGRINEQFF

clone size: -
V gene: TRBV29-1
CDR3 protein: CSVQSSNTEAFF

clone size: -
V gene: TRBV5-6
CDR3 protein: CASSFSRGLYNEQFF

clone size: -
V gene: TRBV20-1
CDR3 protein: CSARRLAGGSEQFF

clone size: few
V gene: TRBV7-9
CDR3 protein: CASSPIRENYEQYF

clone size: -
V gene: TRBV5-8
CDR3 protein: CASSLGTLKGQPQHF

clone size: many
V gene: TRBV5-1
CDR3 protein: CASSLGQGVVNEQYF

clone size: -
V gene: TRBV6-1
CDR3 protein: CASREGSGRLGTGELFF

clone size: -
V gene: TRBV28
CDR3 protein: CASSLSEGSEQYF

clone size: -
V gene: TRBV2
CDR3 protein: CASAGQGLDNYGYTF

clone size: -
V gene: TRBV2
CDR3 protein: CASSARAGPPDTQYF

clone size: -
V gene: TRBV2
CDR3 protein: CASSVVGRREVYNEQFF

clone size: many
V gene: TRBV13
CDR3 protein: CASTDRGSVEQYF

clone size: few
V gene: TRBV12-3/TRBV12-4
CDR3 protein: CASSSSSAGAYGYTF

clone size: -
V gene: TRBV27
CDR3 protein: CASSLGDSSYEQFF

clone size: -
V gene: TRBV9
CDR3 protein: CASSREGNSYNEQFF

clone size: -
V gene: TRBV28
CDR3 protein: CASSLGARASNYGYTF

clone size: many
V gene: TRBV27
CDR3 protein: CASSSQGNEKLFF

clone size: few
V gene: TRBV5-1
CDR3 protein: CASSLEVPLTGELFF

clone size: -
V gene: TRBV12-3/TRBV12-4
CDR3 protein: CAGSNPSSEAFF

clone size: -
V gene: TRBV5-1
CDR3 protein: CASSPQPEAGTYEQYF

clone size: -
V gene: TRBV6-2/TRBV6-3
CDR3 protein: CASSWEAGGVGGDTQYF

clone size: few
V gene: TRBV3-1
CDR3 protein: CASSQFRDRVEKLFF

clone size: -
V gene: TRBV5-1
CDR3 protein: CASSLDRLGSNTEAFF

clone size: -
V gene: TRBV4-1
CDR3 protein: CASSHPSGTPIIDYEQYF

clone size: few
V gene: TRBV6-5
CDR3 protein: CASTSPGRETQYF

clone size: many
V gene: TRBV12-3/TRBV12-4
CDR3 protein: CASSLAAGAHHEQFF

clone size: few
V gene: TRBV6-2/TRBV6-3
CDR3 protein: CASRTGTGGRSTEAFF

clone size: many
V gene: TRBV12-3/TRBV12-4
CDR3 protein: CASSLRRRTQYF

clone size: few
V gene: TRBV28
CDR3 protein: CASSGRGAHYGYTF

clone size: few
V gene: TRBV6-5
CDR3 protein: CASSYSGLVGTQYF